This T cell receptor (beta chain) came from a study of blood T cell repertoires in COVID-19 (dated by TCRdb to the early 2020s). Concerning the study at large: The collaborator samples originated in the United States, Italy and Spain and spanned the acute and convalescent phases of COVID-19. The material from the prospective study consisted of cDNA or gDNA derived from T cells, B-cell-depleted T cells, or PBMCs. Subjects who had been exposed to COVID-19, were actively infected with it, or had recovered from it provided the deeply sampled blood TCRbeta repertoires that made up the dataset. A freely available public database, intended as a resource for researchers studying the immune response to SARS-CoV-2, is where the repertoires were released. Samples were obtained from the ongoing ImmuneRACE study (first 160 participants) and from some 1,200 subjects provided by 6 global collaborators. The sample metadata nearly always contained a de-identified subject ID, COVID-19 status, age in years and sex. Where available, HLA class I and class II types were obtained from metadata supplied by the sample provider rather than from assay-based typing. Points the paper makes about the study in general: The amount of clinical and demographic metadata varied by source and participant and was provided uncurated.

About this clone: Its antigen has not been determined. No base quality information exists; no much larger clone differs at one position.

TCRbeta CDR3 regions were amplified from genomic DNA using the immunoSEQ Assay, a bias-controlled multiplex PCR. The authors' pipeline ran thus. Nucleated cell counts per sample were estimated from amplification of reference gene primers within the assay. Sequence reads were collapsed and filtered to measure the absolute abundance of every unique TCRbeta CDR3 rearrangement. For each sample, productive Simpson clonality was calculated by taking the square root of Simpson's diversity index across productive rearrangements. Imported from immuneACCESS, the table was reduced by TCRdb to in-frame sequences with V and J called. These copies leave out some clones; in studies compared against another copy, an unresolved V gene accounts for under half, and the cause of the remainder is not known. V and J calls and clone size are given by that table; D and trimming were obtained from the DNA. This sample lists under 70,000 clones; 65% to 80% were detected once. Of the sample, around 20% is held by the ten largest clones.

Collaborating institutions collected whole blood in K2EDTA tubes following their own protocols. For TCRbeta analysis, collaborator samples were shipped as frozen whole blood, as isolated PBMCs, or as DNA extracted from either sample type. The clonotype comes from a woman over 75 with active or convalescent COVID-19. Sequenced: peripheral blood.

The CDR3 region: CATSYSPEYEQYF. In nucleotides, the sequence is TGTGCCACCAGCTATTCCCCCGAGTACGAGCAGTACTTC. In this chain, TRBV15 is recombined with TRBJ2-7, with no confidently assigned D gene. The CDR3, from cysteine to phenylalanine, totals 13 residues. Only CDR3 DNA is held: 39 bases, read in frame from base 1. Relative to germline, V is 5 bases shorter and J is 4 bases shorter, with 12 bases between their ends. The germline V gene (reference sequence) sets CDR1 to LNHNV and CDR2 to YYDKDF.